This T cell receptor beta chain was identified during a study of blood T cell repertoires in COVID-19. V lost 1 base, J lost 1 base, and 20 bases lay in between. Germline V gene sequence: CDR1 SNHLY, CDR2 FYNNEI. The CDR3 contains 18 residues. Some clones are missing from TCRdb's copy, which holds only in-frame ones; the method was immunoSEQ multiplex PCR. Here the sample spans over 120,000 clones, about 90% being singletons. The chain employs TRBV2 and TRBJ2-7, with D maybe TRBD1 (5 bases). The receptor's source is a man aged 45-65 years who had recovered from COVID-19. The sample consisted of peripheral blood. Written as DNA, the CDR3 is TGTGCCAGCAGTGAAGTTTGGCCAGGGCAAAAAGGGTCCTACGAGCAGTACTTC. It translates to CASSEVWPGQKGSYEQYF.